Here is one T cell receptor (beta chain) with its context. Its antigen is still unknown. The data belong to a study of shared clonotypes between healthy human individuals. Only in-frame clones appear in the TCRdb table, and some are missing; sequencing was by immunoSEQ multiplex PCR. Of 1 million to 1.3 million clones listed, around 78% are singletons. Notes on the study in general: Rarefaction exposed incomplete sorted-subset sequencing despite large depth. Genetic and exposure-history diversity was limited by the few donors. For naive CD4 cells, 5% to 6.5% of clonotypes were shared across a handful of donors.

The CDR3 loop spans 13 amino acids. Germline V CDR1 and CDR2: SNHLY, FYNNEI. V dropped 4 bases and J dropped 3 bases, with 8 bases sitting between them. Sequencing input: memory CD4+ T cells from PBMCs. The subset is: CD45RA-negative fraction. The sequence came from a man between 18 and 29 years old in good health. Some clones in this sample may be carry-over from other donors' samples. This chain joins TRBV2 and TRBJ2-3; D not certain. The DNA of the CDR3 is TGTGCCAGCAGTGCTCCGTTTACAGATACGCAGTATTTT. This codes for CASSAPFTDTQYF.